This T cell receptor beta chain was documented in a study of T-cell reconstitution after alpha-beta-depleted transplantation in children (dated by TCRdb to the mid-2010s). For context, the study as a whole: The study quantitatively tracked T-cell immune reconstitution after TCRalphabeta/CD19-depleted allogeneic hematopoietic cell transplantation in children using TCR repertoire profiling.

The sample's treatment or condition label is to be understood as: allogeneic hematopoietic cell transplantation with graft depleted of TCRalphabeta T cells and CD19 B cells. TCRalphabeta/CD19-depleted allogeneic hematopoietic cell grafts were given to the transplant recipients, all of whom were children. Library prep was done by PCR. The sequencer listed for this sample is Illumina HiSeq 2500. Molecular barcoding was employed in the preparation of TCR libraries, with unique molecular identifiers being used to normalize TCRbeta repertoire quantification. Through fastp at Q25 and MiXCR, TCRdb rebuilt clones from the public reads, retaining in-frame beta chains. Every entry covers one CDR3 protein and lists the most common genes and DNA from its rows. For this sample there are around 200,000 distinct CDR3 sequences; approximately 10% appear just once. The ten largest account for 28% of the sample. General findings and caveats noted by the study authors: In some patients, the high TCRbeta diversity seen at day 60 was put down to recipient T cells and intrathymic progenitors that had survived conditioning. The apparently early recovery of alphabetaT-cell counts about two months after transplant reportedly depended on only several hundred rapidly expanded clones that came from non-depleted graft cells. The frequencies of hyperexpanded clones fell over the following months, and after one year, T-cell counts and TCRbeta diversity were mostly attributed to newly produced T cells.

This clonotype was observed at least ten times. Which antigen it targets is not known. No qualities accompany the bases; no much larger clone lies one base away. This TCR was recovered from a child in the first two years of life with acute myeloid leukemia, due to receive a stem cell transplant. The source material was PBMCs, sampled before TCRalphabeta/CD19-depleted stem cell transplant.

The CDR3 reads as follows: CSVRGSSYEQYF. At the DNA level, the sequence is TGCAGCGTTCGGGGTTCCTCCTACGAGCAGTACTTC. Recombination joined TRBV29-1 with TRBJ2-7; a tentative D call is TRBD2 (5 bases match). In the germline V gene, CDR1 corresponds to SQVTM and CDR2 to ANQGSEA. The CDR3 starts with the cysteine, ends with the phenylalanine, and has 12 residues. Of all the DNA, just the CDR3 is kept, 36 bases in frame from base 1. The trim is 5 bases for V and 0 bases for J, with a gap of 8 bases between the germline ends.